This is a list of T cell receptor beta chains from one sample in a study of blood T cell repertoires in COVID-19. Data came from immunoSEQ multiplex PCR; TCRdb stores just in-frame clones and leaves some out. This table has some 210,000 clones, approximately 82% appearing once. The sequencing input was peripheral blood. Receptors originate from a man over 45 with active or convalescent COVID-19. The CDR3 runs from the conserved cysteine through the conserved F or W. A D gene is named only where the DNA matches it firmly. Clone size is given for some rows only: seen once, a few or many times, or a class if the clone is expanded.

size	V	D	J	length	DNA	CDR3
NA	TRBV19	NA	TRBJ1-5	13	TGTGCCAGTAGTCACCCAGGCAATCAGCCCCAGCATTTT	CASSHPGNQPQHF
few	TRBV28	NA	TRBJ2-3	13	TGTGCCAGCAAAAGGAGAGGCACAGATACGCAGTATTTT	CASKRRGTDTQYF
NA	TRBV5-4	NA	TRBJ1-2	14	TGTGCCAGCAGGCCCAGGGATGGAAACTATGGCTACACCTTC	CASRPRDGNYGYTF
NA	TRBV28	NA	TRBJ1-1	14	TGTGCCAGCAGTTTATCCTGGGGGGTGACTGAAGCTTTCTTT	CASSLSWGVTEAFF
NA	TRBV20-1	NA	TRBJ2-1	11	TGCAGTGCTAGAAGGGGGGGTGAGCAGTTCTTC	CSARRGGEQFF
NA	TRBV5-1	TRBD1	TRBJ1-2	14	TGCGCCAGCAGCGCAACCGGGACAGGGAATGGCTACACCTTC	CASSATGTGNGYTF
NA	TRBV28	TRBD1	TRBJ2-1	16	TGTGCCAGCAGGCCACCACCCGGGACAGGGGGGCATGAGCAGTTCTTC	CASRPPPGTGGHEQFF
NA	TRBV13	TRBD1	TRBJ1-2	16	TGTGCCAGCAGCTTGGAGACAGGGGGAAGGATCTATGGCTACACCTTC	CASSLETGGRIYGYTF
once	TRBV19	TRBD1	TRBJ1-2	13	TGTGCCAGTAGTCCCACAGGGGGCTATGGCTACACCTTC	CASSPTGGYGYTF
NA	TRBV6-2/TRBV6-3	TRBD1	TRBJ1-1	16	TGTGCCAGCAGTCGGGGGGGACAGGGGATGAACACTGAAGCTTTCTTT	CASSRGGQGMNTEAFF
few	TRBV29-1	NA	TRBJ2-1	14	TGCAGCGTTGAATGGCCCGGGGCCTACAATGAGCAGTTCTTC	CSVEWPGAYNEQFF
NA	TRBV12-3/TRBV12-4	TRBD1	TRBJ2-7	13	TGTGCCAGCAGTCGGACAGGGCGGAACGAGCAGTACTTC	CASSRTGRNEQYF
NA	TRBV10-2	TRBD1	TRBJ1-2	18	TGCGCCAGCAGTGACCTCATCAGGGACAGGGGCAACGTGTATGGCTACACCTTC	CASSDLIRDRGNVYGYTF
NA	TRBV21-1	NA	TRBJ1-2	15	TGTGCCAGCAGCAAACCTTCAGATACTAACTATGGCTACACCTTC	CASSKPSDTNYGYTF
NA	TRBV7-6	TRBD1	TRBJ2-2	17	TGTGCCAGCAGCTGGAGGGGAGGACAGGGAAGCACCGGGGAGCTGTTTTTT	CASSWRGGQGSTGELFF
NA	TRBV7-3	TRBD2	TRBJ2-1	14	TGTGCCAGCAGCGCCACTAGCGACTACAATGAGCAGTTCTTC	CASSATSDYNEQFF